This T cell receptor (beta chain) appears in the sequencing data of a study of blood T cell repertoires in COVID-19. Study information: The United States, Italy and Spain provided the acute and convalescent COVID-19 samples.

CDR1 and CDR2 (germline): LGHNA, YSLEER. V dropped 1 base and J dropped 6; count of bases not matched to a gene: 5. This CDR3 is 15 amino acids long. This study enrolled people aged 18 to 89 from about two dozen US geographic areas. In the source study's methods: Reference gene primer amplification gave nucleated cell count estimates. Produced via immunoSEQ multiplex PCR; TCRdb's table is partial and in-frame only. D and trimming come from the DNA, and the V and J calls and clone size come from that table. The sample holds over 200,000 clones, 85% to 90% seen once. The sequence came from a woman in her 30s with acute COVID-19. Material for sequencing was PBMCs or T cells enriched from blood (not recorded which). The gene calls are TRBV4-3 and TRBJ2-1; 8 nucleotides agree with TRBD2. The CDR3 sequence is CASSQGTSQANEQFF. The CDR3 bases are TGCGCCAGCAGCCAAGGGACTAGCCAAGCCAATGAGCAGTTCTTC.